This TCR beta chain emerged from a study of blood T cell repertoires in COVID-19 (dated by TCRdb to the early 2020s). As for the study more broadly: Collaborator samples came from the United States, Italy and Spain and covered acute and convalescent phases of COVID-19. A freely available public database, intended as a resource for researchers studying the immune response to SARS-CoV-2, is where the repertoires were released. The material from the prospective study consisted of cDNA or gDNA derived from T cells, B-cell-depleted T cells, or PBMCs. Samples were obtained from the ongoing ImmuneRACE study (first 160 participants) and from about 1,300 subjects provided by 6 global collaborators. Where available, HLA class I and class II types were taken from metadata supplied by the sample provider and were not determined by assay-based typing. The dataset comprised deeply sampled blood TCRbeta repertoires from subjects exposed to, actively infected with, or recovered from COVID-19. The sample metadata nearly always contained a de-identified subject ID, COVID-19 status, age in years and sex. Results the study describes overall, beyond this receptor: The quantity of clinical and demographic metadata differed by source and by participant and was supplied without curation.

One collaborating source in Seattle enrolled patients during active infection and followed them longitudinally through the course of disease. The collaborating institutions used their own protocols to collect whole blood in K2EDTA tubes. For TCRbeta analysis, collaborators shipped samples as frozen whole blood, isolated PBMCs, or DNA extracted from either of those sample types. As to this clone: Its antigen remains undetermined. Qualities for individual bases were not recorded, and no much larger clone is one base off.

TCRbeta CDR3 regions were amplified from genomic DNA by means of the immunoSEQ Assay, a bias-controlled multiplex PCR. The original methods were these. The number of nucleated cells in each sample was estimated by amplification of reference gene primers within the assay. To quantify the absolute abundance of each unique TCRbeta CDR3 rearrangement, sequence reads were collapsed and filtered. Productive Simpson clonality was computed per sample as the square root of Simpson's diversity index over productive rearrangements. TCRdb holds this immuneACCESS table with in-frame rearrangements only. Some clones are missing; in checked studies, unresolved V genes explain under half, and the rest has no known cause. Clonal size and the V and J genes are those of that table, whereas D and trimming came from the DNA. In this sample the table shows 200,000 to 250,000 clones, 82% of which occur a single time. The ten largest clones represent roughly 5.5% of the sample.

CDR1 and CDR2, looked up from the germline V gene (reference sequence), are GTSNPN and SVGIG. V and J are truncated by 2 bases and 4 bases respectively, leaving an intervening sequence of 9 bases. Spanning cysteine to phenylalanine, the CDR3 consists of 14 amino acids. The sequence is cut down to CDR3 DNA, 42 bases in frame from base 1. Rearrangement joined TRBV30 to TRBJ2-6, with an unclear D gene assignment. Sequencing was done on a sample of peripheral blood. The source is a woman between 65 and 79 years old with COVID-19, enrolled during active disease. The DNA sequence is as follows: TGTGCCTGGAGTCTAACAGCCGGGGCCAACGTCCTGACTTTC. Translated, this is CAWSLTAGANVLTF.